These T cell receptor beta chains were read from a single sample in a study of control samples from healthy donors and cancer patients. Sequencing used immunoSEQ multiplex PCR; TCRdb keeps in-frame clones, though not all of them. The data hold roughly 100,000 clones, with around nine tenths observed a single time. Sequencing input: PBMCs. The receptors shown here come from a man aged 55 to 69 with lung cancer. The CDR3 runs from the conserved cysteine through the conserved F or W. A D gene is named only where the DNA matches it firmly.

>TRBV18|TRBJ1-4|13|-
TGTGCCAGCTCACCAAAGGGGAATGAAAAACTGTTTTTT
CASSPKGNEKLFF
>TRBV4-2|TRBJ1-1|16|TRBD1
TGTGCCAGCAGCCCCTCCACCAAGACAGGGGGCACTGAAGCTTTCTTT
CASSPSTKTGGTEAFF
>TRBV10-3|TRBJ2-3|14|TRBD2
TGTGCCATCCGCAAGGGGCTAGCGGGAGATACGCAGTATTTT
CAIRKGLAGDTQYF
>TRBV30|TRBJ1-5|13|-
TGTGCCTGGAACAGGGATAGCAATCAGCCCCAGCATTTT
CAWNRDSNQPQHF
>TRBV4-2|TRBJ1-2|12|-
TGTGCCAGCAGCCAAGACGGGGTGAGGAACACCTTC
CASSQDGVRNTF
>TRBV7-7|TRBJ2-7|14|TRBD1
TGTGCCAGCAGCACCGGGACAGGTGATTACGAGCAGTACTTC
CASSTGTGDYEQYF
>TRBV20-1|TRBJ1-3|14|-
TGCAGTGCTAGTGTGACCAACTCTGGAAACACCATATATTTT
CSASVTNSGNTIYF
>TRBV5-1|TRBJ1-2|14|-
TGCGCCAGCAGCTTGGCTTGGGGGAACTATGGCTACACCTTC
CASSLAWGNYGYTF
>TRBV24-1|TRBJ2-3|11|-
TGTGCCACCAGTTACACAGATACGCAGTATTTT
CATSYTDTQYF
>TRBV18|TRBJ2-1|15|-
TGTGCCAGCTCACGACGGCAGGGCCCCTACAATGAGCAGTTCTTC
CASSRRQGPYNEQFF